The 7 T cell receptor beta chains below all came from one sample that was sequenced in a study of T-cell reconstitution after alpha-beta-depleted transplantation in children. This sample's TCRbeta library carried unique molecular identifier barcodes. TCRdb used MiXCR to reprocess the PCR reads, holding one entry per CDR3 protein. The profile shows about a million distinct CDR3 sequences, around 30% of them singletons. The sequenced sample was PBMCs, mostly from graft donor cells, obtained 360 days after TCRalphabeta/CD19-depleted stem cell transplant. The receptors come from a boy younger than two who had a stem cell transplant for SCID, so the T cells may come from the graft donor.

This clonotype has just a few counts. The rearrangement links TRBV7-9 to TRBJ2-5, with 16 bases matching TRBD2. The J segment lost 2 bases and the V segment lost 7 bases, leaving 7 bases of the junction unmatched. This CDR3 spans 17 amino acids. Looked up from germline, CDR1 is SEHNR and CDR2 is FQNEAQ (reference sequence). The CDR3 spells CASTLGTSGGAQETQYF. CDR3 coding DNA: TGTGCCAGCACCCTCGGGACTAGCGGGGGGGCACAAGAGACCCAGTACTTC.

This chain joins TRBV7-8 and TRBJ2-5, with D uncertain. The germline gives CDR1 SGHVS, CDR2 FQNEAQ. V lost 2 bases to trimming and J lost 0 bases, with 4 bases between them. The CDR3 runs 13 residues. The CDR3 protein is CASSLFNQETQYF. Written as DNA, the CDR3 is TGTGCCAGCAGCTTATTTAACCAAGAGACCCAGTACTTC. Supplemented by reference TRBV7-8 and TRBJ2-5, the full variable domain reads GAGVSQSPRYKVAKRGQDVALRCDPISGHVSLFWYQQALGQGPEFLTYFQNEAQLDKSGLPSDRFFAERPEGSVSTLKIQRTQQEDSAVYLCASSLFNQETQYFGPGTRLLVL.

This sequence joins TRBV5-1 and TRBJ2-1; TRBD1 matches 7 bases. This CDR3 region has 14 residues. Losses at the gene ends were 4 bases for V and 6 bases for J; bases not matched to a gene: 7. Germline CDR1 and CDR2: SGHRS and YFSETQ. The DNA for the CDR3 is TGCGCCAGCAGCCCGGGACAGTGCTCCAATGAGCAGTTCTTC. Residues: CASSPGQCSNEQFF. Variable domain in full (rest from reference TRBV5-1 and TRBJ2-1): KAGVTQTPRYLIKTRGQQVTLSCSPISGHRSVSWYQQTPGQGLQFLFEYFSETQRNKGNFPGRFSGRQFSNSRSEMNVSTLELGDSALYLCASSPGQCSNEQFFGPGTRLTVL.

Regarding this clonotype: At one of its ends the junction is not consistent with the germline gene, which may arise from a read error. The rearrangement joins TRBV2 to TRBJ1-3; the match to TRBD1 covers 12 bases. CDR1 is SNHLY and CDR2 is FYNNEI in the germline V gene. The CDR3 covers 14 residues. The CDR3 nucleotides read TGTCCCAGCGACGGGACAGGGGGCCGAAACACCATATATTTT. Translation gives CPSDGTGGRNTIYF. The variable domain in full, completed from reference TRBV2 and TRBJ1-3, reads EPEVTQTPSHQVTQMGQEVILRCVPISNHLYFYWYRQILGQKVEFLVSFYNNEISEKSEIFDDQFSVERPDGSNFTLKIRSTKLEDSAMYFCPSDGTGGRNTIYFGEGSWLTVV.

This chain joins TRBV20-1 and TRBJ2-7; TRBD1 matches at 7 bases. There are 14 residues in the CDR3. V lost 6 bases, J lost 5 bases, and 13 bases stayed unmatched. Germline CDR1 reads DFQATT; CDR2 reads SNEGSKA (reference sequence). As DNA, the CDR3 is TGCAGTGCAGGGGGCGGACCTTATCCCCACGAGCAGTACTTC. Translated: CSAGGGPYPHEQYF.

This clonotype was seen more than once but under ten times. The V and J genes are TRBV2 and TRBJ2-7, with TRBD1 as a possible D gene (6 bases). Germline V gene data show CDR1 as SNHLY and CDR2 as FYNNEI. The CDR3 totals 14 residues. Deletions cut 4 bases from V and 6 bases from J, with 16 bases between. CDR3 in DNA: TGTGCCAGCAGTGTCGGCAGGGGCACCTTCGAGCAGTACTTC. Its translation is CASSVGRGTFEQYF.

The V gene is TRBV4-2, the J gene TRBJ2-3; TRBD2 aligns across 10 bases. CDR3 length equals 16 residues. V was pared by 3 bases and J by 4 bases, with 7 bases of the junction left unmatched. Germline loops: CDR1 LGHNA, CDR2 YNFKEQ. The CDR3 DNA sequence: TGTGCCAGCAGCCACCCTAGCGGGGGTGTAGCAGATACGCAGTATTTT. Amino acids: CASSHPSGGVADTQYF.